What follows are 26 T cell receptor beta chains derived from one specimen sequenced in a study of low-dose radiotherapy and immunotherapy resistance in tumors. Both TCRalpha and TCRbeta chains were reverse transcribed with V-gene-specific primers. With a V-primer adapter and a constant-region primer, TCRs were amplified for 20 PCR cycles. TCRdb passed the reads through MiXCR, listing each CDR3 protein once. The data contain about 15,000 distinct CDR3 sequences, 60% of them singletons. The source is a human donor with advanced metastatic prostate, ovarian, gallbladder or colorectal cancer (not recorded which). This table probably holds off-target reads from a library built for another chain.

V usage is TRBV29-1 and J usage is TRBJ1-3; D unclear. CDR1 is SQVTM, CDR2 ANQGSEA, per germline. V lost 0 bases and J 0 bases, leaving 9 bases between the germline ends. This CDR3 has 15 amino acids. The CDR3 nucleotides are TGCAGCGTTGAAGAGACCACGAGCTCTGGAAACACCATATATTTT. Protein sequence: CSVEETTSSGNTIYF.

This clonotype was counted between two and nine times. The rearrangement links TRBV3-1 to TRBJ2-7; 7 bases match TRBD1. V gave up 4 bases and J gave up 6 bases; unmatched junction bases: 0. Germline values: CDR1 LGHDT, CDR2 YNNKEL (reference sequence). The length of the CDR3 is 11 residues. The CDR3 nucleotides read TGTGCCAGCAGCCCAGGGGGCGAGCAGTACTTC. Protein sequence: CASSPGGEQYF.

V usage is TRBV10-3 and J usage is TRBJ1-5; 7 positions agree with TRBD1. CDR3 length: 17 amino acids. Germline lookup yields CDR1 ENHRY and CDR2 SYGVKD. V lost 3 bases to trimming and J lost 2 bases; unmatched junction nucleotides: 10. CDR3 sequence: CAISDPQGGSGNQPQHF. CDR3 in DNA: TGTGCCATCAGTGATCCCCAGGGGGGATCGGGCAATCAGCCCCAGCATTTT.

The table lists this clonotype with a few counts. This chain connects TRBV28 to TRBJ2-1; the match to TRBD2 covers 13 bases. The CDR3 sequence is 17 residues long. Unmatched junction bases numbered 5, after V lost 2 bases and J lost 4 bases. CDR1 and CDR2 from the germline V gene are MDHEN and SYDVKM. For the CDR3, the DNA is TGTGCCAGCAGTTTACCCGGGACTAGCGGGATTTACAATGAGCAGTTCTTC. It yields the protein CASSLPGTSGIYNEQFF.

This clonotype occurred a few times. V and J are TRBV6-2 or TRBV6-3 and TRBJ2-1; the D gene could be TRBD1 or TRBD2 (5 bases each). The length of the CDR3 is 13 residues. V lost 6 bases to trimming and J lost 6 bases, with 12 bases between them. Per germline, CDR1 MNHEY and CDR2 SVGEGT. The DNA of the CDR3 is TGTGCCAGCAGACGGGACCACCTCAATGAGCAGTTCTTC. Its protein product is CASRRDHLNEQFF.

This clonotype was seen just once. This chain joins TRBV5-6 and TRBJ2-1, with TRBD2 matching over 8 bases. The CDR3 spans 14 residues. Germline values: CDR1 SGHDT, CDR2 YYEEEE. J was trimmed by 10 bases and V by 0 bases; bases with no gene match: 6. CDR3 amino acids: CASSLEGLEWEQFF. CDR3 DNA sequence: TGTGCCAGCAGCTTGGAGGGACTAGAGTGGGAGCAGTTCTTC.

The chain couples TRBV10-2 to TRBJ1-1; D gene ambiguous. V was pared by 7 bases and J by 1 base, with 10 bases between. This CDR3 has 13 residues. Per germline, CDR1 WSHSY and CDR2 SAAADI. This CDR3 is CASIGQTNTEAFF. CDR3 nucleotide sequence: TGCGCCAGCATTGGCCAGACGAACACTGAAGCTTTCTTT.

This clonotype was picked up a small number of times. The J gene is TRBJ1-5, the V gene TRBV29-1, with no clear D. Per germline, CDR1 SQVTM and CDR2 ANQGSEA. V gave up 3 bases and J gave up 7 bases, with 13 bases separating them. The CDR3 runs to 13 residues. The CDR3 reads CSVEVEPRQPQHF. The CDR3 region has the DNA TGCAGCGTTGAGGTAGAACCCCGGCAGCCCCAGCATTTT.

This rearrangement joins TRBV11-2 to TRBJ1-2, with a weak D call TRBD1 (6 bases). CDR3 length: 13 amino acids. Germline V gene lookup returns CDR1 SGHAT and CDR2 FQNNGV. Trimming cost V 1 base and J 3 bases, with 6 bases left between them. As DNA, the CDR3 is TGTGCCAGCAGCTTAGCAGGGGACTATGGCTACACCTTC. This translates into CASSLAGDYGYTF.

The gene calls are TRBV7-6 and TRBJ2-3; the match to TRBD2 covers 8 bases. The CDR3 runs 14 residues. The germline CDR1 and CDR2 sequences are SGHVS and FNYEAQ. The V segment lost 5 bases and the J segment 1 base; nucleotides outside the gene matches: 2. The CDR3 loop reads CASSKAGGTDTQYF. In DNA, the CDR3 is TGTGCCAGCAGCAAAGCGGGGGGCACAGATACGCAGTATTTT.

This chain links TRBV4-1 with TRBJ1-2; TRBD1 matches at 8 bases. The CDR3 is 14 residues long. V was pared by 1 base and J by 8 bases, with 6 bases of the junction left unmatched. Germline V lookup: CDR1 MGHRA, CDR2 YSYEKL. The CDR3 region is CASSQVTGTGGYTF. The DNA of the CDR3 is TGCGCCAGCAGCCAAGTCACAGGGACAGGCGGCTACACCTTC.

The J gene is TRBJ1-5, the V gene TRBV27, with D maybe TRBD1 (5 bases). CDR3 length equals 14 residues. Germline-derived CDR1 and CDR2 are MNHEY and SMNVEV (reference sequence). V lost 10 bases to trimming and J lost 0 bases, with 13 bases between them. In DNA, the CDR3 is TGTGCCACCATGACCCAGGGTAGCAATCAGCCCCAGCATTTT. This encodes CATMTQGSNQPQHF.

This clonotype has more than one count but fewer than ten. The CDR3 nucleotides read TGTGCCACCAGCAGAGATCGGGGGGTGGAGCAGCCCCAGCATTTT. This sequence encodes CATSRDRGVEQPQHF. The J gene is TRBJ1-5, the V gene TRBV15; TRBD1 might be the D (5 bases). The CDR3 runs to 15 residues. The V gene's germline CDR1 is LNHNV and CDR2 YYDKDF (reference sequence). V was clipped by 0 bases and J by 7 bases, with 13 bases between them.

The rearrangement uses TRBV3-1 and TRBJ2-1; TRBD2 matches at 9 bases. V dropped 0 bases and J dropped 3; count of bases not matched to a gene: 6. The CDR3 is 17 amino acids. Germline V CDR1 and CDR2: LGHDT, YNNKEL (reference sequence). The CDR3 region has the DNA TGTGCCAGCAGCCAAGATTTTTTGCGGGGGGGCTACAATGAGCAGTTCTTC. Its protein is CASSQDFLRGGYNEQFF.

V and J are TRBV10-3 and TRBJ2-3; D unresolved. From germline, CDR1 is ENHRY and CDR2 SYGVKD. The V end was cut by 4 bases, the J end by 3 bases, with 5 bases between. The CDR3 is 12 residues long. The CDR3 loop reads CAISGDTDTQYF. The CDR3 nucleotides read TGTGCCATCAGTGGGGATACAGATACGCAGTATTTT.

The chain employs TRBV20-1 and TRBJ1-5; 8 nucleotides match TRBD1. The V segment lost 0 bases and the J segment 6 bases; nucleotides outside the gene matches: 10. This CDR3 region has 16 residues. Germline V gene sequence: CDR1 DFQATT, CDR2 SNEGSKA (reference sequence). CDR3 in amino acids: CSARDPGTGMGQPQHF. DNA of the CDR3: TGCAGTGCTAGAGATCCCGGGACAGGTATGGGTCAGCCCCAGCATTTT.

The chain couples TRBV5-1 to TRBJ2-5; D is possibly TRBD2 (6 bases). From germline, CDR1 is SGHRS and CDR2 YFSETQ. V was cut by 7 bases and J by 0 bases, with 10 bases left in between. The CDR3 is 13 amino acids. The CDR3 DNA reads TGCGCCAGCGGGGCGGGAAACCAAGAGACCCAGTACTTC. Its protein is CASGAGNQETQYF. The full variable domain, its missing parts supplied by reference TRBV5-1 and TRBJ2-5, is KAGVTQTPRYLIKTRGQQVTLSCSPISGHRSVSWYQQTPGQGLQFLFEYFSETQRNKGNFPGRFSGRQFSNSRSEMNVSTLELGDSALYLCASGAGNQETQYFGPGTRLLVL.

The chain couples TRBV9 to TRBJ2-1; 9 nucleotides align to TRBD1. The CDR3 sequence is 15 residues long. Germline CDR1 and CDR2: SGDLS and YYNGEE. V lost 4 bases and J lost 6; bases outside the gene matches: 8. This CDR3 reads CASSSQTGGPNEQFF. As DNA, the CDR3 is TGTGCCAGCAGCTCCCAGACAGGGGGGCCCAATGAGCAGTTCTTC.

The genes are TRBV18 and TRBJ2-7; D is unresolved. This CDR3 contains 13 residues. Trimming cost V 3 bases and J 0 bases, with 6 bases left between them. Germline CDR1 KGHSH, CDR2 LQKENI. The DNA for the CDR3 is TGTGCCAGCTCACCGGGTGACTCCTACGAGCAGTACTTC. This gives the protein CASSPGDSYEQYF. The full variable domain, completed using reference TRBV18 and TRBJ2-7, is NAGVMQNPRHLVRRRGQEARLRCSPMKGHSHVYWYRQLPEEGLKFMVYLQKENIIDESGMPKERFSAEFPKEGPSILRIQQVVRGDSAAYFCASSPGDSYEQYFGPGTRLTVT.

This clonotype was picked up a small number of times. The rearrangement uses TRBV20-1 and TRBJ1-1, with 8 bases fitting TRBD1. CDR1 DFQATT and CDR2 SNEGSKA come from the germline V gene (reference sequence). This CDR3 region has 19 residues. Trimming removed 3 bases from V and 8 bases from J; junction bases left unmatched: 26. CDR3 sequence reads: CSARDREKKRRSPIIEAFF. The CDR3 DNA reads TGCAGTGCTAGGGACAGGGAGAAAAAGCGGCGATCTCCGATTATAGAAGCTTTCTTT.

The CDR3 reads CASSISGPDSYNEQFF. The DNA of the CDR3 is TGTGCCAGTAGTATCTCCGGACCCGATTCCTACAATGAGCAGTTCTTC. The V call is TRBV19, the J call TRBJ2-1; D call uncertain. This CDR3 region has 16 residues. CDR1 is LNHDA and CDR2 is SQIVND in the germline V gene (reference sequence). With 3 bases removed from V and 1 base from J, the gap between germline ends came to 13 bases. The full variable domain, rest sourced from reference TRBV19 and TRBJ2-1, is DGGITQSPKYLFRKEGQNVTLSCEQNLNHDAMYWYRQDPGQGLRLIYYSQIVNDFQKGDIAEGYSVSREKKESFPLTVTSAQKNPTAFYLCASSISGPDSYNEQFFGPGTRLTVL.

The rearrangement joins TRBV25-1 to TRBJ1-1, with 7 bases lining up with TRBD1. Germline V gene lookup returns CDR1 MGHDK and CDR2 SYGVNS. The V gene end was trimmed by 3 bases and the J gene end by 8 bases; junction bases not matched to a gene: 12. This CDR3 region has 15 residues. CDR3 bases: TGTGCCAGCAGTGAGGAATGGGACAGCGCGACAGAAGCTTTCTTT. Protein sequence: CASSEEWDSATEAFF.

CDR3 in amino acids: CSARERESTDTQYF. CDR3 nucleotides: TGCAGTGCTAGAGAACGGGAGAGCACAGATACGCAGTATTTT. The chain has TRBV20-1 and TRBJ2-3; D might be TRBD2 (6 bases). Trimming took 0 bases from V and 0 from J, leaving 7 bases between them. The CDR3 runs to 14 residues. The germline CDR1 and CDR2 sequences are DFQATT and SNEGSKA (reference sequence).

The chain employs TRBV4-2 and TRBJ2-3; no definite D call. This CDR3 comprises 13 residues. Trimming left V 3 bases short and J 7 bases short, with 11 bases between. From germline, CDR1 is LGHNA and CDR2 YNFKEQ. CDR3 bases: TGTGCCAGCAGCCAGGGGTCCGTTAATACGCAGTATTTT. It encodes CASSQGSVNTQYF.

Only one count was recorded for this clonotype. CDR3 sequence (DNA): TGCGCCAGCAGCGCTGGGACAGTATACAATGAGCAGTTCTTC. Translation: CASSAGTVYNEQFF. The rearrangement uses TRBV5-1 and TRBJ2-1; TRBD1 matches at 7 bases. The V segment lost 4 bases and the J segment 4 bases; nucleotides outside the gene matches: 5. This CDR3 has 14 residues. CDR1 and CDR2 (germline): SGHRS, YFSETQ.

This chain links TRBV2 with TRBJ2-3; D unresolved. V was trimmed by 8 bases and J by 2 bases, leaving 14 bases between them. The CDR3 contains 14 residues. Germline values: CDR1 SNHLY, CDR2 FYNNEI. CDR3 DNA sequence: TGTGCCAGCCAATGGGCCCGGAACACAGATACGCAGTATTTT. This translates into CASQWARNTDTQYF.